The T cell receptor (beta chain) described here comes from a study of blood T cell repertoires in COVID-19. The protocol was immunoSEQ multiplex PCR, while the TCRdb copy is restricted to in-frame clones and leaves out a portion. The table includes about 380,000 clones, roughly 86% detected once. The CDR3 is 16 amino acids. Germline CDR1 MNHEY, CDR2 SVGAGI. V lost 1 base and J lost 0, with 13 bases in between. Sequencing input: peripheral blood. This chain connects TRBV6-5 to TRBJ2-7; D is perhaps TRBD2 (6 bases). This TCR came from a human donor with acute or convalescent COVID-19. The donor label of this sample is uncertain. CDR3 bases: TGTGCCAGCAGTTACTTGGCGGGACGCCCCTCCTACGAGCAGTACTTC. Translated: CASSYLAGRPSYEQYF.